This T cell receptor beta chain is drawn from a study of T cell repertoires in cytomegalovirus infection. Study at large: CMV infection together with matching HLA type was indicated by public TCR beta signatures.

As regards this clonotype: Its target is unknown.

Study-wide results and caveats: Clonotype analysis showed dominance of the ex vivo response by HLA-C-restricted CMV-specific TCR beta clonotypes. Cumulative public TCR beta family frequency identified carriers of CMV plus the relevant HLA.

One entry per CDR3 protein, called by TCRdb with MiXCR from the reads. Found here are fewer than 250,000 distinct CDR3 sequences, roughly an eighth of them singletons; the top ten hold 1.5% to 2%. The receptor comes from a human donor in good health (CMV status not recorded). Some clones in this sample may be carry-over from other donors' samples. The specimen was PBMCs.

The CDR3 DNA reads TGTGCCACCAGCAGAGGCCGGGACAGGGGGCAAGTAGATACGCAGTATTTT. This codes for CATSRGRDRGQVDTQYF. J is TRBJ2-3 and V is TRBV15; 12 bases fit TRBD1. The V segment lost 1 base and the J segment 5 bases; nucleotides outside the gene matches: 7. The germline V gene has CDR1 LNHNV and CDR2 YYDKDF (reference sequence). The CDR3 has 17 residues.